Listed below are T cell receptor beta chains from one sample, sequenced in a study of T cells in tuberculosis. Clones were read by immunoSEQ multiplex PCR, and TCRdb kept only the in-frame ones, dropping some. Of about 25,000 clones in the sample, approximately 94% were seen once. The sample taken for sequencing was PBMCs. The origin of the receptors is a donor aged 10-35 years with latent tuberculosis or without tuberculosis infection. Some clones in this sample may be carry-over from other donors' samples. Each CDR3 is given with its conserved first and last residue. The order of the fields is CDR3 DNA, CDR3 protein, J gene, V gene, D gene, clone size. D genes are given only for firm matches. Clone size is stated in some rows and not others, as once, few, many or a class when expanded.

cdr3_nt: TGTGCCAGCTCACCACCCGACAGGCCTATGAACACTGAAGCTTTCTTT; cdr3_aa: CASSPPDRPMNTEAFF; j_call: TRBJ1-1; v_call: TRBV18; d_call: -; clone_size: -
cdr3_nt: TGCGCCAGCAGCCACGGGGGGGCGGATACGCAGTATTTT; cdr3_aa: CASSHGGADTQYF; j_call: TRBJ2-3; v_call: TRBV4-1; d_call: TRBD2; clone_size: -
cdr3_nt: TGTGCTAGTGGTTTGGTTCTAGCGGGAGGAAGAAGCAATGAGCAGTTCTTC; cdr3_aa: CASGLVLAGGRSNEQFF; j_call: TRBJ2-1; v_call: TRBV12-5; d_call: TRBD2; clone_size: once
cdr3_nt: TGCGCCAGCAGCTTGGGGCTCCAGAACACTGAAGCTTTCTTT; cdr3_aa: CASSLGLQNTEAFF; j_call: TRBJ1-1; v_call: TRBV5-1; d_call: -; clone_size: -
cdr3_nt: TGTGCCTGGAGTCTAACAGGGGGCGTTGTAAACGAGCAGTACTTC; cdr3_aa: CAWSLTGGVVNEQYF; j_call: TRBJ2-7; v_call: TRBV30; d_call: TRBD1; clone_size: -
cdr3_nt: TGTGCCAGCAGCTACTCATCTAGCGGGAGTTCCTCCTACGAGCAGTACTTC; cdr3_aa: CASSYSSSGSSSYEQYF; j_call: TRBJ2-7; v_call: TRBV13; d_call: TRBD2; clone_size: -
cdr3_nt: TGTGCCAGCAGCTCCCGACCCGGGACAGGGGGCAGCGGCTACACCTTC; cdr3_aa: CASSSRPGTGGSGYTF; j_call: TRBJ1-2; v_call: TRBV7-3; d_call: TRBD1; clone_size: -
cdr3_nt: TGTGCCAGCAGCCGGGACTTCAACAATGAGCAGTTCTTC; cdr3_aa: CASSRDFNNEQFF; j_call: TRBJ2-1; v_call: TRBV2; d_call: -; clone_size: -
cdr3_nt: TGTGCCAGCAGTTACTGGACAGGGGGCGCGCCAGATACGCAGTATTTT; cdr3_aa: CASSYWTGGAPDTQYF; j_call: TRBJ2-3; v_call: TRBV6-5; d_call: TRBD1; clone_size: -
cdr3_nt: TGCGCCAGCAGCTCCTGGACTAGCGGGGGGGTCGCTGGGTTCTTC; cdr3_aa: CASSSWTSGGVAGFF; j_call: TRBJ2-1; v_call: TRBV5-1; d_call: TRBD2; clone_size: -
cdr3_nt: TGCGCCAGCAGCTTGCGTGGAGTCAACACAGATACGCAGTATTTT; cdr3_aa: CASSLRGVNTDTQYF; j_call: TRBJ2-3; v_call: TRBV5-1; d_call: -; clone_size: -
cdr3_nt: TGCGCCAGCAGCCTGACTAGCGGGAGTTTGGGAGCCAAAAACATTCAGTACTTC; cdr3_aa: CASSLTSGSLGAKNIQYF; j_call: TRBJ2-4; v_call: TRBV4-3; d_call: TRBD2; clone_size: -
cdr3_nt: TGCGCCAGCAGCTTGAGCCCGAACCAAAACTATGGCTACACCTTC; cdr3_aa: CASSLSPNQNYGYTF; j_call: TRBJ1-2; v_call: TRBV5-1; d_call: -; clone_size: -
cdr3_nt: TGTGCCAGCAGGGCGCAGGGACAGGGGGCTAGTCACGAGCAGTACTTC; cdr3_aa: CASRAQGQGASHEQYF; j_call: TRBJ2-7; v_call: TRBV27; d_call: TRBD1; clone_size: -
cdr3_nt: TGTGTCAGCAGTTTTCAGGGGGCGAGGCTCTTCACCTTC; cdr3_aa: CVSSFQGARLFTF; j_call: TRBJ1-2; v_call: TRBV28; d_call: TRBD1; clone_size: -
cdr3_nt: TGTGCCAGCAGCCTAGGGGGATGGGACAGGGAAGAGTTCTTC; cdr3_aa: CASSLGGWDREEFF; j_call: TRBJ2-1; v_call: TRBV7-9; d_call: TRBD1; clone_size: -
cdr3_nt: TGTGCCATCAGTGACGGGGTAGCGGGAGTAAGAGAGACCCAGTACTTC; cdr3_aa: CAISDGVAGVRETQYF; j_call: TRBJ2-5; v_call: TRBV10-3; d_call: TRBD2; clone_size: -
cdr3_nt: TGTGCCAGCAGAGTGGGGGCGAGGGAAAAACTGTTTTTT; cdr3_aa: CASRVGAREKLFF; j_call: TRBJ1-4; v_call: TRBV25-1; d_call: -; clone_size: -
cdr3_nt: TGTGCCATCAGTGAGTCGGCCAATCAGCCCCAGCATTTT; cdr3_aa: CAISESANQPQHF; j_call: TRBJ1-5; v_call: TRBV10-3; d_call: -; clone_size: -
cdr3_nt: TGTGCCAGCAGCTTAGGCAGGGGGCGCGTTGGTGGCTACACCTTC; cdr3_aa: CASSLGRGRVGGYTF; j_call: TRBJ1-2; v_call: TRBV5-8; d_call: TRBD1; clone_size: -
cdr3_nt: TGTGCCAGTAGCAGGACAGGAGTGAACACTGAAGCTTTCTTT; cdr3_aa: CASSRTGVNTEAFF; j_call: TRBJ1-1; v_call: TRBV19; d_call: TRBD1; clone_size: -